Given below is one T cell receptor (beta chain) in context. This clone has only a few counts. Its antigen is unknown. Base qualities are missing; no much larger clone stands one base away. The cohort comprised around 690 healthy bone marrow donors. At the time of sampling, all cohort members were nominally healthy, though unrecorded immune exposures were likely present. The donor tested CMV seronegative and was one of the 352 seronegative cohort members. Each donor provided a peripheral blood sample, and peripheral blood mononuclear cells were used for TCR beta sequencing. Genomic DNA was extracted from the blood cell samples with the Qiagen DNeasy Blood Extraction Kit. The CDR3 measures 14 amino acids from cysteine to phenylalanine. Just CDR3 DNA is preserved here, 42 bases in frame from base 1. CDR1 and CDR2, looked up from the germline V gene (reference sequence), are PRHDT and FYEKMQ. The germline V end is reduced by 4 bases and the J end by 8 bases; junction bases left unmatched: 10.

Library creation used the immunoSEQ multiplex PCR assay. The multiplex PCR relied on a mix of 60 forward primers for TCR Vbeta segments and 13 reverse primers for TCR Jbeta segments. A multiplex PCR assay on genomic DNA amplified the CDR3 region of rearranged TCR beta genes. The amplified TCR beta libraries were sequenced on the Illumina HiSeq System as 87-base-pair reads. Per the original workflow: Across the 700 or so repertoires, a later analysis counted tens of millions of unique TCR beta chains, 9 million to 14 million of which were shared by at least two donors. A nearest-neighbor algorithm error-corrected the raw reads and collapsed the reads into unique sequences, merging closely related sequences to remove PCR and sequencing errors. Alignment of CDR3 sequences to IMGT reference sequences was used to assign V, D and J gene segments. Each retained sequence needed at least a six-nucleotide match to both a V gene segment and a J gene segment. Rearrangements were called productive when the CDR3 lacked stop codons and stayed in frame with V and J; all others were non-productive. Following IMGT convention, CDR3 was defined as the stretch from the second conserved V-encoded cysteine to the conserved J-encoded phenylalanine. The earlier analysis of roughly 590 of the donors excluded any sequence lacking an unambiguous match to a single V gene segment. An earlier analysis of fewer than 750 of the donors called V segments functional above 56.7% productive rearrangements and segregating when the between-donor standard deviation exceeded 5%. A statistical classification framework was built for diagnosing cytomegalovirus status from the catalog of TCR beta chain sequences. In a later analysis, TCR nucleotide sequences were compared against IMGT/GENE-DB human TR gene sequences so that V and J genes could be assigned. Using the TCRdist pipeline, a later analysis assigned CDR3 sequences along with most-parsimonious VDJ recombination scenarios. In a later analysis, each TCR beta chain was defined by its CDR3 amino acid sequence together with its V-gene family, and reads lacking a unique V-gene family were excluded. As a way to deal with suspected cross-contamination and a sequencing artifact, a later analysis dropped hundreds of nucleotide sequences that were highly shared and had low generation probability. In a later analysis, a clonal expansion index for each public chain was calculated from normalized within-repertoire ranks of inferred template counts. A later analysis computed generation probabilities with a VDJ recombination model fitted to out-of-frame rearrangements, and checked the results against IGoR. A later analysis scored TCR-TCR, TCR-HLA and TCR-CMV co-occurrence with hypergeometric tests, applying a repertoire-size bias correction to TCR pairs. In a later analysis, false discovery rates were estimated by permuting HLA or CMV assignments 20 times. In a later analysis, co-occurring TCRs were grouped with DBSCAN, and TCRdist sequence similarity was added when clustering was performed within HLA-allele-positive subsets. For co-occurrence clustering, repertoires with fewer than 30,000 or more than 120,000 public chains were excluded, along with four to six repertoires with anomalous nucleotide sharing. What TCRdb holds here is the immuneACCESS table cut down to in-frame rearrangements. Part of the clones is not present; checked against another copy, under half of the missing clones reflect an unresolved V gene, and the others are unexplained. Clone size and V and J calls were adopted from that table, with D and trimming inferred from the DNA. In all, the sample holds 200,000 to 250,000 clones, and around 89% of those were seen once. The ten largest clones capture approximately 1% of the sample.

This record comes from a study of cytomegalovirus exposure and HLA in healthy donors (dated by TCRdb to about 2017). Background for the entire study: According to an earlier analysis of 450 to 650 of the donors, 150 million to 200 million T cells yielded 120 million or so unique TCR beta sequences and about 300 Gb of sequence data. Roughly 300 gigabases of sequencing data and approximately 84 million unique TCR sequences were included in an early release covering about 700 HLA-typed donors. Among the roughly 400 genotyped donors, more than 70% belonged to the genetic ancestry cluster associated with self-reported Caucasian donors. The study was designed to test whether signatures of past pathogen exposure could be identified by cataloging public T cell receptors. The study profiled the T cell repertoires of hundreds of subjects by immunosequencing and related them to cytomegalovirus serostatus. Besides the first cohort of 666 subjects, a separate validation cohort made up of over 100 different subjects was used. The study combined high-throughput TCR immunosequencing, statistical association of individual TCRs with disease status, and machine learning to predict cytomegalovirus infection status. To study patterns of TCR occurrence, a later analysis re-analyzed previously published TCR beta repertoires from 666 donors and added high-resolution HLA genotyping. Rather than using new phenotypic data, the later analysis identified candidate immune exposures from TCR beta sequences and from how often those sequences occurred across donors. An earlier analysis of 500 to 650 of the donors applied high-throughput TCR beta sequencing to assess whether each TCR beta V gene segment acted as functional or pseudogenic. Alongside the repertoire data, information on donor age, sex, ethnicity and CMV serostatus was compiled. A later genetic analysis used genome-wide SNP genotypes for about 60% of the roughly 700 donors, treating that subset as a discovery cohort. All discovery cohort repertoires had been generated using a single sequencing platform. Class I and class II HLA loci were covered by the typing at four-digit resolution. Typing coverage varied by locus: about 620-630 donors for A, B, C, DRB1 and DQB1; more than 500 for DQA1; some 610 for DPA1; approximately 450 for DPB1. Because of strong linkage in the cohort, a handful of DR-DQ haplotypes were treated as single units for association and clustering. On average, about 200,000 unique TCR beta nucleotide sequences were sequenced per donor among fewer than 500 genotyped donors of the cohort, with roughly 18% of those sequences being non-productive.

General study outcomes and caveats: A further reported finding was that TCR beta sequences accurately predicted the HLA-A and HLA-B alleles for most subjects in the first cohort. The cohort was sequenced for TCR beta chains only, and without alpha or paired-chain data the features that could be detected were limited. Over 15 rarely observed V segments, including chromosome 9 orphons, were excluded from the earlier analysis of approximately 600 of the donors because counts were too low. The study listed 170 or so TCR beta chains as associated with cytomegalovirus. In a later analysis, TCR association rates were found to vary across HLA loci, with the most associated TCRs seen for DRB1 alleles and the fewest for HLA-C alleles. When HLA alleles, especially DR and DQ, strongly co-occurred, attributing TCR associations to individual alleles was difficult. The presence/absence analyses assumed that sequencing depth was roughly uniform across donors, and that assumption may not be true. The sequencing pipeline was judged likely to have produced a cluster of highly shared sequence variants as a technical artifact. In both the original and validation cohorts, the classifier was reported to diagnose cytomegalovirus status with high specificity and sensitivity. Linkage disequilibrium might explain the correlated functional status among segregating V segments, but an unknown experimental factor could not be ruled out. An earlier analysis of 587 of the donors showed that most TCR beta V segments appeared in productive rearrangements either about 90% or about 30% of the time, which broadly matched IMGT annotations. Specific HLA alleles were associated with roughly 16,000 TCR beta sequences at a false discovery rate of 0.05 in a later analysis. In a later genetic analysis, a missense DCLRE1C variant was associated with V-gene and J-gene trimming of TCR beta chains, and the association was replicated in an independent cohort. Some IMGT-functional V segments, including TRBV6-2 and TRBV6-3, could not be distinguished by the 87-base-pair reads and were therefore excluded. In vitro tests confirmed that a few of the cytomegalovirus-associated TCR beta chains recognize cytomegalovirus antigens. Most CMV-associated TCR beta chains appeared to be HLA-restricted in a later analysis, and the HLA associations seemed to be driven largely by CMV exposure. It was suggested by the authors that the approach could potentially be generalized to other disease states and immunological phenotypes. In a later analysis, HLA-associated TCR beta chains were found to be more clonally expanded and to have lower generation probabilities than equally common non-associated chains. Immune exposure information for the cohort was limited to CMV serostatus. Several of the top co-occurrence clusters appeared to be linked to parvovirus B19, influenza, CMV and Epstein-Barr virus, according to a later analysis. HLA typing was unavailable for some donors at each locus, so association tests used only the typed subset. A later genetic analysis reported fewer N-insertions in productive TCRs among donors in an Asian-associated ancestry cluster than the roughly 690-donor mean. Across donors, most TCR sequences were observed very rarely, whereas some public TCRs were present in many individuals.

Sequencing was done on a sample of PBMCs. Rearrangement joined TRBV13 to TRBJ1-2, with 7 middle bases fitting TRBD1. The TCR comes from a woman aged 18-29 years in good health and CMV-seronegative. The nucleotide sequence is TGTGCCAGCAGCTCAACACAGGGGATCGGAGGCTACACCTTC. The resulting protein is CASSSTQGIGGYTF.